The 26 T cell receptor beta chains below come from one sample, sequenced in a study of blood T cell repertoires in COVID-19. Only in-frame clones appear in the TCRdb table, and some are missing; sequencing was by immunoSEQ multiplex PCR. The sample records under 300,000 clones, around 87% being singletons. Sequencing input: peripheral blood. The receptors here all came from a woman aged 70-85 years with active or convalescent COVID-19.

This sequence joins TRBV29-1 and TRBJ1-2, with a tentative D call TRBD1 (5 bases). Trimming took off 0 bases at V and 0 bases at J, with 11 bases between the two ends. Germline CDR1 and CDR2: SQVTM and ANQGSEA. The CDR3 contains 15 residues. CDR3 DNA sequence: TGCAGCGTTGAAGATCAAGGGGCAGCTAACTATGGCTACACCTTC. It translates to CSVEDQGAANYGYTF.

The chain carries TRBV4-3 and TRBJ1-2, with a possible D match to TRBD1 (6 bases). This CDR3 has 17 residues. Germline V gene lookup returns CDR1 LGHNA and CDR2 YSLEER. V shed 4 bases and J shed 4 bases, with 22 bases lying between them. This chain's CDR3 is CASSPGGLGKGRYGYTF. The CDR3 DNA sequence: TGCGCCAGCAGCCCCGGGGGGCTGGGTAAGGGGCGCTATGGCTACACCTTC.

On this clone: This same CDR3 is encoded by further DNA sequences in the sample. The chain has TRBV5-1 and TRBJ1-1, with 9 bases matching TRBD1. Germline CDR1 is SGHRS and CDR2 is YFSETQ. Trimming at V came to 4 bases and at J to 7 bases, leaving 2 bases not matched to a gene. This CDR3 comprises 12 residues. The CDR3: CASSTTGGEAFF. The CDR3 bases are TGCGCCAGCAGCACGACAGGGGGTGAAGCTTTCTTT.

Only a few counts were recorded for this clone. This chain links TRBV5-1 with TRBJ1-1; 7 nucleotides agree with TRBD1. The CDR3 loop spans 15 amino acids. V was pared by 4 bases and J by 6 bases, with 12 bases of the junction left unmatched. Germline V gene sequence: CDR1 SGHRS, CDR2 YFSETQ. Here the CDR3 DNA reads TGCGCCAGCAGCCCAAGGACAGGAGGTACGGCTGAAGCTTTCTTT. It is translated as CASSPRTGGTAEAFF.

The chain couples TRBV19 to TRBJ2-3, with D possibly TRBD2 on 6 matching bases. The CDR3 has 13 residues. From germline, CDR1 is LNHDA and CDR2 SQIVND (reference sequence). V lost 4 bases and J 9 bases, leaving 14 bases between the germline ends. The CDR3 region is CASSTSLSGTQYF. The CDR3 region has the DNA TGTGCCAGTAGTACCTCCCTTAGCGGCACGCAGTATTTT.

This clone was picked up one time. The V and J genes are TRBV5-4 and TRBJ2-5; a weak D match, TRBD2 (5 bases). Germline-derived CDR1 and CDR2 are SGHNT and YYREEE (reference sequence). The CDR3 has 14 amino acids. With 4 bases removed from V and 4 bases from J, the gap between germline ends came to 14 bases. The DNA of the CDR3 is TGTGCCAGCAGCGCGGGTGGCAGGAGAGAGACCCAGTACTTC. Translation gives CASSAGGRRETQYF.

The chain couples TRBV4-1 to TRBJ1-4; the match to TRBD1 covers 9 bases. This CDR3 is 16 amino acids long. V dropped 2 bases and J dropped 11; count of bases not matched to a gene: 12. In germline, CDR1 is MGHRA, CDR2 YSYEKL. For the CDR3, the DNA is TGCGCCAGCAGCCAACCCGTTAGGACAGGGGCTGGGAAACTGTTTTTT. It translates to CASSQPVRTGAGKLFF.

This sequence joins TRBV12-3 or TRBV12-4 and TRBJ1-2; D might be TRBD1 (6 bases). The CDR3 runs 13 residues. V lost 5 bases and J 2 bases, leaving 9 bases between the germline ends. CDR3 nucleotide sequence: TGTGCCAGCAGTAAGGGGGAGAACTATGGCTACACCTTC. The encoded protein is CASSKGENYGYTF.

The V gene is TRBV4-2, the J gene TRBJ1-1; tentative D call: TRBD1 (6 bases). Germline CDR1 and CDR2: LGHNA and YNFKEQ. Trimming shortened V by 0 bases and J by 1 base, and 18 bases separated the two germline ends. The CDR3 contains 18 residues. The CDR3 sequence is CASSQEQGGGGQNTEAFF. The CDR3 DNA reads TGTGCCAGCAGCCAAGAACAGGGAGGGGGAGGGCAGAACACTGAAGCTTTCTTT.

The rearrangement joins TRBV4-3 to TRBJ2-7, with 7 nucleotides matching TRBD2. V shed 4 bases, J shed 4 bases, and the junction held 7 bases outside the gene matches. The CDR3 sequence is 14 residues long. Germline V gene sequence: CDR1 LGHNA, CDR2 YSLEER. The CDR3 is CASSLGVGGYEQYF. The CDR3 DNA sequence: TGCGCCAGCAGCCTCGGTGTGGGGGGGTACGAGCAGTACTTC.

The chain links TRBV4-3 to TRBJ2-3; a weak D match, TRBD2 (6 bases). CDR1 is LGHNA and CDR2 is YSLEER in the germline V gene. V was shortened by 5 bases and J by 4 bases, with 19 bases between the two germline ends. The CDR3 covers 16 residues. In DNA form, the CDR3 reads TGCGCCAGCAGCTACTTCACGGAGGGGATTGCAGATACGCAGTATTTT. Protein: CASSYFTEGIADTQYF.

This rearrangement joins TRBV24-1 to TRBJ1-1, with D possibly being TRBD1 (5 bases). CDR3 size: 15 residues. Trimming took off 2 bases at V and 10 bases at J, with 19 bases between the two ends. Germline assignment: CDR1 KGHDR and CDR2 SFDVKD. Here the CDR3 reads CATSDSESREAGAFF. The DNA of the CDR3 is TGTGCCACCAGTGATTCGGAAAGCAGGGAAGCGGGAGCTTTCTTT.

This chain joins TRBV9 and TRBJ1-3; 9 nucleotides line up with TRBD1. V lost 9 bases to trimming and J lost 8 bases; unmatched junction nucleotides: 15. CDR3 length equals 15 residues. Germline V gives CDR1 SGDLS, CDR2 YYNGEE. The DNA of the CDR3 is TGTGCCATTCTGTTCCGGGACAGGGCTGCTGACACCATATATTTT. Residues: CAILFRDRAADTIYF.

The rearrangement uses TRBV6-5 and TRBJ1-2; no clear D gene. Looked up from germline, CDR1 is MNHEY and CDR2 is SVGAGI. Between the trimmed V and J ends, which lost 0 bases and 0 bases, there was a span of 8 bases. The CDR3 runs to 15 residues. The DNA for the CDR3 is TGTGCCAGCAGTTACTCGGAGACCTCTAACTATGGCTACACCTTC. Its protein product is CASSYSETSNYGYTF.

This rearrangement joins TRBV2 to TRBJ2-1; 9 bases align to TRBD2. Germline-derived CDR1 and CDR2 are SNHLY and FYNNEI. V lost 7 bases, J lost 7 bases, and 5 bases stayed unmatched. The CDR3 sequence is 13 residues long. The CDR3 DNA sequence: TGTGCCAGCATGCGGGGGGGCAGAAATGAGCAGTTCTTC. The encoded protein is CASMRGGRNEQFF.

This clone came up once. The chain employs TRBV7-8 and TRBJ1-1, with D tentatively TRBD1 (6 bases). This CDR3 has 14 residues. Germline CDR1 reads SGHVS; CDR2 reads FQNEAQ. The germline V and J ends were trimmed by 4 bases and 1 base, with 10 bases remaining between them. CDR3 bases: TGTGCCAGCAGCTCTCCGGGACAGAACACTGAAGCTTTCTTT. Its protein is CASSSPGQNTEAFF. Full variable domain (rest looked up from reference TRBV7-8 and TRBJ1-1): GAGVSQSPRYKVAKRGQDVALRCDPISGHVSLFWYQQALGQGPEFLTYFQNEAQLDKSGLPSDRFFAERPEGSVSTLKIQRTQQEDSAVYLCASSSPGQNTEAFFGQGTRLTVV.

Only a few counts were recorded for this clone. The chain recombines TRBV9 with TRBJ1-2; possibly TRBD1 for D (5 bases). Trimming pared 0 bases from V and 7 bases from J, leaving 13 bases between. The CDR3 is 14 amino acids. The germline V gene has CDR1 SGDLS and CDR2 YYNGEE. The CDR3 loop reads CASSVGQGLSGYTF. The CDR3 DNA sequence: TGTGCCAGCAGCGTAGGTCAGGGACTTTCTGGCTACACCTTC.

V usage is TRBV20-1 and J usage is TRBJ1-4; no clear D. CDR3 length: 14 residues. Trimming stripped 3 bases from V and 8 bases from J, with 16 bases between. Germline loops: CDR1 DFQATT, CDR2 SNEGSKA (reference sequence). The CDR3 sequence: CSASIPGVREKLFF. The CDR3 bases are TGCAGTGCTAGTATCCCCGGGGTGCGCGAAAAACTGTTTTTT.

The rearrangement uses TRBV6-5 and TRBJ2-1; weak D call: TRBD2 (6 bases). Germline lookup yields CDR1 MNHEY and CDR2 SVGAGI. The CDR3 extends over 14 amino acids. V was trimmed by 4 bases and J by 6 bases, leaving 13 bases between them. CDR3 DNA sequence: TGTGCCAGCAGTTCCGCCGGGGGAGGCAATGAGCAGTTCTTC. Its protein is CASSSAGGGNEQFF.

The chain carries TRBV4-3 and TRBJ1-1; 8 nucleotides match TRBD1. CDR3 length equals 15 residues. CDR1 is LGHNA, CDR2 YSLEER, per germline. V lost 4 bases, J lost 4 bases, and 8 bases stayed unmatched. CDR3 bases: TGCGCCAGCAGCCCCGACAGGGGCCATGCCACTGAAGCTTTCTTT. Encoded protein: CASSPDRGHATEAFF.

The chain recombines TRBV19 with TRBJ1-5; TRBD1 aligns across 11 bases. The germline V gene encodes CDR1 LNHDA and CDR2 SQIVND (reference sequence). This CDR3 comprises 14 residues. Germline trimming cut 8 bases from V and 6 bases from J; bases unmatched to any gene: 6. The CDR3 region is CASLRTGGLQPQHF. Here the CDR3 DNA reads TGTGCCAGTTTACGGACAGGGGGCCTTCAGCCCCAGCATTTT.

The chain recombines TRBV18 with TRBJ2-1; D perhaps matches TRBD1 (6 bases). Germline lookup yields CDR1 KGHSH and CDR2 LQKENI. This CDR3 is 14 amino acids long. V was cut by 3 bases and J by 6 bases, with 12 bases left in between. CDR3 protein: CASSPTRDINEQFF. The CDR3 coding sequence is TGTGCCAGCTCACCGACCCGGGACATCAATGAGCAGTTCTTC.

The chain combines TRBV4-3 with TRBJ2-1, with D unresolved. V was clipped by 0 bases and J by 6 bases, with 6 bases between them. Germline V CDR1 and CDR2: LGHNA, YSLEER. The CDR3 consists of 13 residues. The CDR3 region has the DNA TGCGCCAGCAGCCAAGAACTTCCCAATGAGCAGTTCTTC. Translation gives CASSQELPNEQFF.

The chain has TRBV11-2 and TRBJ2-3, with a possible D match to TRBD2 (5 bases). The CDR3 runs 13 residues. V was clipped by 4 bases and J by 9 bases, with 14 bases between them. CDR1 and CDR2 from the germline V gene are SGHAT and FQNNGV. The CDR3 DNA is TGTGCCAGCAGCTCCGTCAGTCCGGGGACGCAGTATTTT. It specifies CASSSVSPGTQYF.

The chain links TRBV19 to TRBJ1-6; tentative D call: TRBD1 (6 bases). Germline V lookup: CDR1 LNHDA, CDR2 SQIVND (reference sequence). CDR3 size: 14 residues. V was trimmed by 5 bases and J by 2 bases, leaving 7 bases between them. CDR3 amino acids: CASSWGPYNSPLHF. As DNA, the CDR3 is TGTGCCAGTAGTTGGGGGCCCTATAATTCACCCCTCCACTTT.

The chain is built from TRBV10-3 and TRBJ1-2; possibly TRBD1 for D (6 bases). CDR1 and CDR2 (germline): ENHRY, SYGVKD. Trimming removed 0 bases from V and 1 base from J, with 12 bases in between. The CDR3 has 16 residues. The chain's CDR3 is CAISESAGVFNYGYTF. In DNA form, the CDR3 reads TGTGCCATCAGTGAGTCGGCAGGGGTCTTTAACTATGGCTACACCTTC.